The entry below gives a single T cell receptor beta chain sequence along with its context. This clone's antigen is unknown. No per-base quality is available; no much larger clone lies one base away. Receptors were amplified or captured by the immunoSEQ multiplex PCR assay. Per the original workflow: A statistical classification framework was developed to diagnose cytomegalovirus status using the catalog of TCR beta chain sequences. Not all clones reach the TCRdb copy of this immuneACCESS table, which keeps in-frame sequences only. Checked studies attribute under half of the gap to unresolved V genes and leave the rest unexplained. D and trimming were read from the DNA, whereas the V and J calls and clone size are those reported in that table. Here the sample has 43,000 or so clones; around nine tenths occur a single time. 5.6% of the sample rests with the top ten. This entry belongs to a study of cytomegalovirus exposure and HLA in healthy donors (dated 2017 in TCRdb). About the investigation overall: The 650 to 800 repertoires of the first cohort and the 95 to 150 validation repertoires were produced on the same platform, according to a later analysis. The aim of the study was to test whether cataloging public T cell receptors could identify signatures of past pathogen exposure. In addition to the first cohort of approximately 650 subjects, a separate validation cohort of 130 or so different subjects was used. High-throughput TCR immunosequencing, statistical association of individual TCRs with disease status, and machine learning were combined to predict cytomegalovirus infection status.

Donors formed part of the validation cohort, which comprised some 120 subjects and was distinct from the first cohort of under 800 subjects. From the cysteine through the phenylalanine, the CDR3 covers 14 amino acids. The entry retains the CDR3 DNA only, 42 bases that are in frame from base 1. Deletion took 1 base off V and 1 base off J, with a span of 7 bases between the germline ends. Reading the germline V gene gives CDR1 MGHRA and CDR2 YSYEKL. Study-wide conclusions, independent of this receptor: According to the authors, the approach could potentially be generalized to other disease states and immunological phenotypes. The classifier was reported to diagnose cytomegalovirus status with high specificity and sensitivity in both the original and validation cohorts. In vitro tests confirmed that a few of the cytomegalovirus-associated TCR beta chains recognize cytomegalovirus antigens. A total of roughly 160 TCR beta chains were listed by the study as associated with cytomegalovirus. The validation cohort had no HLA typing available for a later analysis, so co-occurrence within that cohort was assessed over all 130 or so repertoires. Most TCR sequences were seen in very few donors, while some public TCRs were found in many individuals. In a later analysis, TCRs clustered in the first cohort were found to also tend to co-occur in the approximately 110 validation repertoires, with 90% to 95% of cluster scores above 0.

The chain is made from TRBV4-1 and TRBJ1-2, with the D gene too uncertain to name. Sample: PBMCs. The sequence derives from a man between 18 and 35 years old in good health and CMV-seronegative. CDR3 region: CASSQADFNYGYTF. In nucleotides, the sequence is TGCGCCAGCAGCCAAGCAGATTTTAACTATGGCTACACCTTC.